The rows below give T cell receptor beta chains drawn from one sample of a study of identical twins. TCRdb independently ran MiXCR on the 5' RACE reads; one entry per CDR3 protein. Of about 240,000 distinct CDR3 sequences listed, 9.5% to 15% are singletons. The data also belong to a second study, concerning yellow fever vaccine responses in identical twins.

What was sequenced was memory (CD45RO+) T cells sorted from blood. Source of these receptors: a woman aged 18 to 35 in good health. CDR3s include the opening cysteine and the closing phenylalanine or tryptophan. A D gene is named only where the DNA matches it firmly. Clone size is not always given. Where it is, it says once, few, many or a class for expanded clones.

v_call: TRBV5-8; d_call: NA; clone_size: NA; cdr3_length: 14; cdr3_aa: CASSLGVGRATQYF
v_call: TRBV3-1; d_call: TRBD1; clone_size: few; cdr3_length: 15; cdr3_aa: CASSPGWTGSGEAFF
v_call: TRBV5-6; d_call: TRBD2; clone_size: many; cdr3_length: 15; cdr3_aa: CASSWTSGSQETQYF
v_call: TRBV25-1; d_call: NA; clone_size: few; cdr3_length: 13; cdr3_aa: CASSEGVRGGYTF
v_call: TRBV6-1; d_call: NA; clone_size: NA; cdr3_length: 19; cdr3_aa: CASTRIVSDRPTNTGELFF
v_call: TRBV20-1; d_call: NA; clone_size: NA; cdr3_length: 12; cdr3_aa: CSAIQGTDTQYF
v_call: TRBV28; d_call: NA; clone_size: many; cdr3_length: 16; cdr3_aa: CASSRPEAANSYEQYF
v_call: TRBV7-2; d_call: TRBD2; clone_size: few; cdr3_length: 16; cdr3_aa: CASSFGSGRASYEQYF
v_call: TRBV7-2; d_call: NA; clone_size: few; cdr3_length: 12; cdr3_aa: CASSPDMGREFF
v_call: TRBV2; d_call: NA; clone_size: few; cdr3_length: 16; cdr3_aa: CASSLEGQGTTGELFF
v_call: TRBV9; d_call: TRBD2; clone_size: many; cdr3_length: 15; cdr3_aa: CASSVGLAGADTQYF
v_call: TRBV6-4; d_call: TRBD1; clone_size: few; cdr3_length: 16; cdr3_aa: CASRRYRDRELSEQYF
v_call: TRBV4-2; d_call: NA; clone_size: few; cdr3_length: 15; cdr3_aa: CASSQALQSSYEQYF
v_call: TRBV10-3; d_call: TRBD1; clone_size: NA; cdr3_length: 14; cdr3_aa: CAISDRVGTDTQYF
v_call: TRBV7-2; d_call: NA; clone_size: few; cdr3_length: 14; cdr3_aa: CASSPTVLPYEQYF
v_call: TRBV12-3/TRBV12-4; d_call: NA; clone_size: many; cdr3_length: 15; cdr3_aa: CASSLTGSGANVLTF
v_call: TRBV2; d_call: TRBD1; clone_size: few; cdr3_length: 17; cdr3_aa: CASIADSNRGSNQPQHF
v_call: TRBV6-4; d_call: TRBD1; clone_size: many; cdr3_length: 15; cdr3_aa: CASSQEGTGAYEQYF
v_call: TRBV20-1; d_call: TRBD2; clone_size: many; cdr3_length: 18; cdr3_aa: CSARDEGYRRERTYEQYF
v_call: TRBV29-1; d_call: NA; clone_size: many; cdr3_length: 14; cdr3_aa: CSVDRDSNTGELFF
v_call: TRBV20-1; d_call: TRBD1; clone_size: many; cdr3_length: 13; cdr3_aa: CSARTGYNQPQHF
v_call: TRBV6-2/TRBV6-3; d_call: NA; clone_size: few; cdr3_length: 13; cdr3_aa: CACGRSGTDTQYF
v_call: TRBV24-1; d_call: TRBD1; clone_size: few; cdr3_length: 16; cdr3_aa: CATSDSGTGRTDTQYF
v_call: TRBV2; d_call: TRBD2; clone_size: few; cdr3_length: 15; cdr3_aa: CASTMTSGRGETQYF
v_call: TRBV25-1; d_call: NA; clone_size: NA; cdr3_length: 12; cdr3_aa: CASSFFYYEQFF
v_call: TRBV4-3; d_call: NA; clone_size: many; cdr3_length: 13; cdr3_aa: CASSQDLASEQFF
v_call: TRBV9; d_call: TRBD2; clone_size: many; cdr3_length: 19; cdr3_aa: CASSVDSWGGTPGANVLTF
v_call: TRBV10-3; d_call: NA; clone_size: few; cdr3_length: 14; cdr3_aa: CAISMDRTNTEAFF
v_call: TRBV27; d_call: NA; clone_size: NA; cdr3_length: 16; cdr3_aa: CASSFDYPGGTDTQYF
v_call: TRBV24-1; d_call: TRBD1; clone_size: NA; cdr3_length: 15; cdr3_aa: CATKQGQGVTGELFF
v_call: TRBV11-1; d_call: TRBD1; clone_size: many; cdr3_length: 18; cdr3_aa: CASSPGQGTTSGANVLTF
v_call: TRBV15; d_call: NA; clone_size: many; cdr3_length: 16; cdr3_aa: CATSRDVRGGSGELFF
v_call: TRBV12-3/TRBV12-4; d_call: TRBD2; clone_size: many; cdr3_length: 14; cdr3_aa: CASSSSGPREGQYF
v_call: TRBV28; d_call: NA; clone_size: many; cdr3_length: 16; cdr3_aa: CASSSFGSRGNSPLHF
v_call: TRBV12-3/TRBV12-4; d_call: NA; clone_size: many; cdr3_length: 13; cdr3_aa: CASSLTQNTEAFF
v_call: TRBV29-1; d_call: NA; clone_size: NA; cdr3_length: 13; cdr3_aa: CSVASDRTYEQYF
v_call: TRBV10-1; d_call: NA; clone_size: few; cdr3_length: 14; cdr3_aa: CASSEYWGSGEQYF
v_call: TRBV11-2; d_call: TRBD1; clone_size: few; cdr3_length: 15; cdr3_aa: CASSLESNRGDTQYF
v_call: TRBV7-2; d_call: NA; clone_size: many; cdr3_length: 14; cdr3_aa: CASILKSGPSPLHF
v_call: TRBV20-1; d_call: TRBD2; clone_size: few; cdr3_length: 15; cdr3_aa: CSARMGGRPYNEQFF
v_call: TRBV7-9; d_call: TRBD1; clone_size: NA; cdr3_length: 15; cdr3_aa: CASSLDGQGTDTQYF
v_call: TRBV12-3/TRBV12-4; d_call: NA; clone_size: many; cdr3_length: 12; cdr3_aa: CASSFFPGEQYF
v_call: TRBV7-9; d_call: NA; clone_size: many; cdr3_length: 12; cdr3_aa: CASSLPGGTQYF
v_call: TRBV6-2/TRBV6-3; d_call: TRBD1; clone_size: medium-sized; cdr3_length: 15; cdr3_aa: CASSLSPDRGGEQFF
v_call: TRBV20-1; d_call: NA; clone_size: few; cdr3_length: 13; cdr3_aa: CSAIHLRGTEAFF